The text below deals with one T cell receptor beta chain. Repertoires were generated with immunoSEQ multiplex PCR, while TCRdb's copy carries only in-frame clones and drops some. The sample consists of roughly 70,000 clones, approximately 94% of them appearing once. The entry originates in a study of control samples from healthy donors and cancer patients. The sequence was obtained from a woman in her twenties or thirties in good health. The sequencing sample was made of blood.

The CDR3 sequence: CASSSLATPSYEQYV. The CDR3 region has the DNA TGTGCCAGCAGCTCACTAGCGACCCCATCCTACGAGCAGTACGTC. The V gene is TRBV7-9, the J gene TRBJ2-7; TRBD2 aligns across 7 bases. Germline CDR1 is SEHNR and CDR2 is FQNEAQ (reference sequence). The CDR3 totals 15 residues. V dropped 4 bases and J dropped 1; count of bases not matched to a gene: 7.